Presented here are 4 T cell receptor beta chains from one specimen sequenced in a study of blood T cell repertoires in COVID-19. The table came from immunoSEQ multiplex PCR; TCRdb's copy has only in-frame clones and leaves some out. The profile covers more than 250,000 clones, with roughly 88% appearing a single time and 0.65% to 0.8% taken by the ten largest. The sequenced sample was peripheral blood. Receptors originate from a human donor in a cohort sampled during active COVID-19.

This clone was detected only once. V is TRBV4-2 and J is TRBJ2-2; 8 nucleotides align to TRBD2. Germline V gene data show CDR1 as LGHNA and CDR2 as YNFKEQ. The CDR3 is 21 amino acids. The V and J ends lost 1 base and 3 bases, in that order; junction bases with no gene match: 19. DNA for the CDR3: TGTGCCAGCAGCCAAGGACTCAGGGTGTTGAGACTAGCGCGGGACACCGGGGAGCTGTTTTTT. As protein: CASSQGLRVLRLARDTGELFF.

This sequence joins TRBV7-3 and TRBJ2-5; no clear D gene. V was clipped by 0 bases and J by 1 base, with 6 bases between them. This CDR3 has 14 residues. The germline CDR1 and CDR2 sequences are SGHTA and FQGTGA. Here the CDR3 DNA reads TGTGCCAGCAGCTTAACAGCTTCCCAAGAGACCCAGTACTTC. This sequence encodes CASSLTASQETQYF.

This clone was detected a few times. V gene TRBV4-2 combines with J gene TRBJ2-2, with D maybe TRBD2 (6 bases). CDR1 and CDR2 (germline): LGHNA, YNFKEQ. There are 17 residues in the CDR3. Trimming removed 2 bases at V and 1 base at J, with 14 bases between. CDR3 coding DNA: TGTGCCAGCAGCCAAATGGATGGCGGGGTGAACACCGGGGAGCTGTTTTTT. Its protein product is CASSQMDGGVNTGELFF.

J is TRBJ2-3 and V is TRBV7-2; 15 bases line up with TRBD2. The CDR3 consists of 16 residues. Germline V lookup: CDR1 SGHTA, CDR2 FQGNSA. V dropped 5 bases and J dropped 7; count of bases not matched to a gene: 7. CDR3 residues: CASSLGLAGGLYTQYF. The CDR3, as DNA: TGTGCCAGCAGCCTAGGACTAGCGGGGGGGCTGTATACGCAGTATTTT.